This TCR beta chain was identified in a study of brain T cells in children with intractable seizures. This CDR3 has 13 amino acids. Germline CDR1 is ENHRY and CDR2 is SYGVKD. Trimming stripped 1 base from V and 7 bases from J, with 8 bases between. This clone was observed a single time. Regarding time point: blood from clinic visit 5 months post-surgery; TSC patient then seizure free. Using immunoSEQ multiplex PCR, the repertoire was profiled, and TCRdb retains in-frame clones only, with some absent. The sample yields about 340,000 clones, about 93% seen once. The V and J genes are TRBV10-3 and TRBJ1-5; unclear D gene. The sample consisted of peripheral blood, taken more than 4 months after surgery. This sequence was found in a boy in the first two years of life with tuberous sclerosis and intractable seizures. The CDR3 reads CAISEWEDQPQHF. The CDR3 DNA reads as TGTGCCATCAGTGAGTGGGAAGACCAGCCCCAGCATTTT.